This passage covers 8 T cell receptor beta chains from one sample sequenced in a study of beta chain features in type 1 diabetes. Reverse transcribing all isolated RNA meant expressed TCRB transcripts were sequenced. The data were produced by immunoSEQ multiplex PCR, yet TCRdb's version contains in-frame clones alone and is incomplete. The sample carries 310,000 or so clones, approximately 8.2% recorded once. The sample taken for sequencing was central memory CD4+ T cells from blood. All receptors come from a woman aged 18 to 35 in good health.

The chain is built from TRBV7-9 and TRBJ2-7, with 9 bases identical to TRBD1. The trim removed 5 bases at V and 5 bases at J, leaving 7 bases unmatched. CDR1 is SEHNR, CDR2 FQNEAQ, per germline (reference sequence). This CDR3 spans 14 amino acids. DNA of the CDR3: TGTGCCAGCAGCCCCATTCGGGACAGGGACGAGCAGTACTTC. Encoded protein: CASSPIRDRDEQYF.

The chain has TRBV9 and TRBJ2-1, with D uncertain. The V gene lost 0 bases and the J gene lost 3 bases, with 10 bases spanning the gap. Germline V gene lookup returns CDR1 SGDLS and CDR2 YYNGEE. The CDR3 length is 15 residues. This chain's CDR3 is CASSVDLFVYNEQFF. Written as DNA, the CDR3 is TGTGCCAGCAGCGTAGACCTTTTTGTCTACAATGAGCAGTTCTTC.

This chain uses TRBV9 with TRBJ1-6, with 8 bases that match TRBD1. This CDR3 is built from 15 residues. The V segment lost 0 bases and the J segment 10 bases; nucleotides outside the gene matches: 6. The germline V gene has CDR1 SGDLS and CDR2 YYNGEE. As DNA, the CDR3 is TGTGCCAGCAGCGTAGGGACAGGGCTAGGCTCACCCCTCCACTTT. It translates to CASSVGTGLGSPLHF.

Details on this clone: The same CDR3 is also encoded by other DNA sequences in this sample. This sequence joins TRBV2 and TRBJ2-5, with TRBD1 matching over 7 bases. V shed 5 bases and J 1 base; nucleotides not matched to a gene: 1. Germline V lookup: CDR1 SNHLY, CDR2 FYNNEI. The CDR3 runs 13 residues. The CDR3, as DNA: TGTGCCAGCAGTTGGGACAGCCAAGAGACCCAGTACTTC. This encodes CASSWDSQETQYF.

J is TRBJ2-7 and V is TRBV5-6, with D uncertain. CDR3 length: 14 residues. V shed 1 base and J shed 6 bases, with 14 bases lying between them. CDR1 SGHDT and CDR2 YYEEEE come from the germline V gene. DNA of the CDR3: TGTGCCAGCAGCTTGCCTCACCTGTCCGGCGAGCAGTACTTC. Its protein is CASSLPHLSGEQYF.

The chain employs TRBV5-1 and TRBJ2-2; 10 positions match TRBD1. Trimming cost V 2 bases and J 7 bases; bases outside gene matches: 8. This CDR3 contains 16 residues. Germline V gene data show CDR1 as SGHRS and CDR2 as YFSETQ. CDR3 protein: CASSFSTGGASGELFF. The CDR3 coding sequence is TGCGCCAGCAGCTTTTCGACAGGGGGCGCGAGCGGGGAGCTGTTTTTT.

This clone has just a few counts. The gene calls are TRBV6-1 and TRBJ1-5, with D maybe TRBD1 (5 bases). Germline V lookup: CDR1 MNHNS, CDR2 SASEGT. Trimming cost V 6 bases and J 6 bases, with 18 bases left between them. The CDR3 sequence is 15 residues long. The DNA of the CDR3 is TGTGCCAGCAGGGAGGGGCCCCGCGCGGGTCAGCCCCAGCATTTT. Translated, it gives CASREGPRAGQPQHF.

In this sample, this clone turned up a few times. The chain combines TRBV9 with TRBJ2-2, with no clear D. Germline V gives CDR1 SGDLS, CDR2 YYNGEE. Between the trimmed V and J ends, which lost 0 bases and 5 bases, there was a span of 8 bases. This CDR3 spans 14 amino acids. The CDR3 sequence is CASSVAPRTGELFF. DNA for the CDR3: TGTGCCAGCAGCGTAGCACCAAGGACCGGGGAGCTGTTTTTT.